The rows below give T cell receptor beta chains drawn from one sample of a study of blood T cell repertoires in COVID-19. Clones were read by immunoSEQ multiplex PCR, and TCRdb kept only the in-frame ones, dropping some. The table has hundreds of thousands of clones, roughly 79% seen once. Sample: peripheral blood. The receptors here all came from a woman of 80 years or more with acute or convalescent COVID-19. Each CDR3 is given with its conserved first and last residue. The D gene is left open where the match is weak. Clone size, where shown, is once, few, many, or a class for clones that have expanded.

v_gene	len	j_gene	d_gene	abundance	CDR3aa	CDR3nt
TRBV7-9	16	TRBJ1-3	TRBD1	NA	CASSLRQGSSGNTIYF	TGTGCCAGCAGCTTAAGACAGGGGAGCTCTGGAAACACCATATATTTT
TRBV7-8	17	TRBJ2-6	TRBD1	once	CASSRGTGVSGANVLTF	TGTGCCAGCAGCCGAGGGACAGGCGTCTCTGGGGCCAACGTCCTGACTTTC
TRBV11-3	15	TRBJ2-1	TRBD2	NA	CASSLLAGVGNEQFF	TGTGCCAGCAGCTTACTAGCGGGAGTTGGTAATGAGCAGTTCTTC
TRBV5-4	15	TRBJ1-2	NA	NA	CASSTDSVANYGYTF	TGTGCCAGCAGCACGGACAGCGTAGCTAACTATGGCTACACCTTC
TRBV14	15	TRBJ1-2	TRBD1	NA	CASSPLHGRGYGYTF	TGTGCCAGCAGCCCCCTTCACGGCAGGGGGTATGGCTACACCTTC
TRBV5-6	15	TRBJ2-5	NA	few	CASSFSWGLQETQYF	TGTGCCAGCAGCTTCTCCTGGGGGCTCCAAGAGACCCAGTACTTC
TRBV11-3	14	TRBJ2-1	NA	NA	CASSLAGEYNEQFF	TGTGCCAGCAGCTTAGCGGGGGAATACAATGAGCAGTTCTTC
TRBV7-9	16	TRBJ2-5	NA	NA	CASSLLSGGAQETQYF	TGTGCCAGCTCCTTGTTGTCCGGCGGGGCTCAAGAGACCCAGTACTTC
TRBV27	14	TRBJ1-1	NA	NA	CASSADSLNTEAFF	TGTGCCAGCAGTGCCGACAGCCTGAACACTGAAGCTTTCTTT
TRBV6-5	14	TRBJ1-6	NA	once	CASKADSYNSPLHF	TGTGCCAGCAAAGCCGACAGCTATAATTCACCCCTCCACTTT
TRBV11-2	13	TRBJ1-2	NA	NA	CASSYDRNYGYTF	TGTGCCAGCAGCTACGACAGGAACTATGGCTACACCTTC
TRBV6-2/TRBV6-3	16	TRBJ2-3	TRBD2	NA	CASSYRLAGAADTQYF	TGTGCCAGCAGTTACAGACTAGCGGGGGCAGCAGATACGCAGTATTTT
TRBV4-2	15	TRBJ2-3	NA	once	CASSQGQAESDTQYF	TGTGCCAGCAGCCAGGGACAAGCTGAGTCAGATACGCAGTATTTT
TRBV7-2	15	TRBJ1-2	NA	NA	CASAPPGSGHGGYTF	TGTGCCAGCGCCCCTCCGGGTTCAGGGCACGGAGGCTACACCTTC
TRBV25-1	13	TRBJ1-2	TRBD1	once	CASSEWEQGGYTF	TGTGCCAGCAGTGAATGGGAACAGGGGGGCTACACCTTC
TRBV3-1/TRBV3-2	15	TRBJ2-7	NA	NA	CASSQDHASVEEQYF	TGTGCCAGCAGCCAAGATCATGCTAGCGTGGAGGAGCAGTACTTC
TRBV4-1	14	TRBJ1-4	NA	once	CASSRSGFNEKLFF	TGCGCCAGCAGCAGATCGGGATTCAATGAAAAACTGTTTTTT
TRBV4-2	14	TRBJ1-3	NA	NA	CASSQSGTGNTIYF	TGTGCCAGCAGCCAATCAGGGACTGGAAACACCATATATTTT
TRBV27	15	TRBJ2-7	TRBD1	NA	CASSEPGQGRKKQYF	TGTGCCAGCAGTGAGCCGGGACAGGGGCGCAAGAAGCAGTACTTC
TRBV28	15	TRBJ2-1	NA	NA	CASSFRGGNLNEQFF	TGTGCCAGCAGTTTTAGAGGGGGAAATTTGAATGAGCAGTTCTTC
TRBV19	14	TRBJ1-2	NA	NA	CASSIAGVNYGYTF	TGTGCCAGTAGTATAGCAGGGGTCAACTATGGCTACACCTTC
TRBV6-2/TRBV6-3	14	TRBJ1-1	NA	few	CASSSNDWDTEAFF	TGTGCCAGCAGTTCAAACGACTGGGACACTGAAGCTTTCTTT
TRBV27	16	TRBJ1-2	TRBD1	NA	CASSLFGQGSLGGYTF	TGTGCCAGCAGTTTATTCGGACAGGGTAGTCTGGGCGGCTACACCTTC
TRBV29-1	14	TRBJ1-2	NA	NA	CSVEAGGYNYGYTF	TGCAGCGTTGAAGCGGGTGGGTACAACTATGGCTACACCTTC
TRBV7-9	14	TRBJ1-1	NA	NA	CASSPSGGSTEAFF	TGTGCCAGCAGCCCATCGGGGGGAAGCACTGAAGCTTTCTTT